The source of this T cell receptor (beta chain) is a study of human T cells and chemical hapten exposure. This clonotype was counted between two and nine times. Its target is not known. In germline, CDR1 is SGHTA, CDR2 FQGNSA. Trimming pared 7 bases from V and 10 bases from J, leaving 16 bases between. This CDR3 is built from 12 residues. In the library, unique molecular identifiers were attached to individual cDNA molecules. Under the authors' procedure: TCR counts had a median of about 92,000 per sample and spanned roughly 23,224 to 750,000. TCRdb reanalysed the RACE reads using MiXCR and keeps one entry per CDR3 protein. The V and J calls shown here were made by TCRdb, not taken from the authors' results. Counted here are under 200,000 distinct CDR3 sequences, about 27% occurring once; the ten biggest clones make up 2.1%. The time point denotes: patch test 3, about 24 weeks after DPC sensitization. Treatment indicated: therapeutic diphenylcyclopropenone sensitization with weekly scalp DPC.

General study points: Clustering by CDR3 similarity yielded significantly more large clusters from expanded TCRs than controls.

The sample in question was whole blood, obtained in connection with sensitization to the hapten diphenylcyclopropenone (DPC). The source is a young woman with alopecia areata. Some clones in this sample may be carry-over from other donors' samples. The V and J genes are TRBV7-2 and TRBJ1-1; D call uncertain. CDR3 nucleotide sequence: TGTGCCAGCACCCCCAATGGGTTAGGAGCTTTCTTT. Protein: CASTPNGLGAFF.